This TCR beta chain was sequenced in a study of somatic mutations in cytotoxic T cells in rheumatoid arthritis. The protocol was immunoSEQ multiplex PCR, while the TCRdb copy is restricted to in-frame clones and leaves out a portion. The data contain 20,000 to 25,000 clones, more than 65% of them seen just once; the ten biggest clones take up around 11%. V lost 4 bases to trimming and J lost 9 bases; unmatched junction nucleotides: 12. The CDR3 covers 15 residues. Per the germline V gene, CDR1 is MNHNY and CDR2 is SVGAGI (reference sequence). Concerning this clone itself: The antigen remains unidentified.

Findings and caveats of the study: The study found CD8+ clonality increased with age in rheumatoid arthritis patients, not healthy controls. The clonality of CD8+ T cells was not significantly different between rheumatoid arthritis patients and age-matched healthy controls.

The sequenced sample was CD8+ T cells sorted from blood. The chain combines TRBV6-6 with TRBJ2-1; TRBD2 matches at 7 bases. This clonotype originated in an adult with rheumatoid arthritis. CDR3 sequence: CASSLRREGSGEQFF. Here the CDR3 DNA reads TGTGCCAGCAGTTTAAGGAGGGAGGGGAGCGGTGAGCAGTTCTTC.